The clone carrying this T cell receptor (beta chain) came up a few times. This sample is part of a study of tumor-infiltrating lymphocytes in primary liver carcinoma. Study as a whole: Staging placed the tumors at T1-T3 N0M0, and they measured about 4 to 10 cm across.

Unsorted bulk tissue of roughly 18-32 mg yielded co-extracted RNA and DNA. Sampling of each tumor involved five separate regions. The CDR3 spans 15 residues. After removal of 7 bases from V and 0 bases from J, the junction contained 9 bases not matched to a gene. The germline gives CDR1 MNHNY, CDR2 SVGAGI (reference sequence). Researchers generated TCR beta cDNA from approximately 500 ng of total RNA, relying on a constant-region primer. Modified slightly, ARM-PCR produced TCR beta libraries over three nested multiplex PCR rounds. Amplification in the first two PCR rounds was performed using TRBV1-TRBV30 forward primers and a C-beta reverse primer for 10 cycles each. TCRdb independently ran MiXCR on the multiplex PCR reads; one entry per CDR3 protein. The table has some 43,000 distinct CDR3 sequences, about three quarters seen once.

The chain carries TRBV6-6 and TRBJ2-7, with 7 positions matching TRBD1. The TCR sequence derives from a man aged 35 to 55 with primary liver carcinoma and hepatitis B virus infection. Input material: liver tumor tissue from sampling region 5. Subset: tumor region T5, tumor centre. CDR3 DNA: TGTGCCAGCAATTATCATCGGGACAGCTCCTACGAGCAGTACTTC. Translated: CASNYHRDSSYEQYF.